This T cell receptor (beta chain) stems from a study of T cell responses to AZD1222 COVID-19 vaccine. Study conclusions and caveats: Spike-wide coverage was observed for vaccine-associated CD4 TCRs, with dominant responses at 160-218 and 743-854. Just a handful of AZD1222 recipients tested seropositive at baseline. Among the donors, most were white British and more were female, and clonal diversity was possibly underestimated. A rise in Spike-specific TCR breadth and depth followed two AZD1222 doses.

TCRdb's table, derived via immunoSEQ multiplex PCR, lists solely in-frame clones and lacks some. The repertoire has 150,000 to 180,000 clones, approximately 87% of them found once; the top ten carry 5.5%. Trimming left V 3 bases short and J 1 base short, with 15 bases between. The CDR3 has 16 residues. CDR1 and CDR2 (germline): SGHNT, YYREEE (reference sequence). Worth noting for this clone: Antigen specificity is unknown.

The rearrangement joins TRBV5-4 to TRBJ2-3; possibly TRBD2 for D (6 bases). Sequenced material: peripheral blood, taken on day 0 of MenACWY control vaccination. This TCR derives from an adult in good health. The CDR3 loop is CASSSGRLDRTDTQYF. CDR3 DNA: TGTGCCAGCAGCTCAGGGCGACTAGATCGCACAGATACGCAGTATTTT.